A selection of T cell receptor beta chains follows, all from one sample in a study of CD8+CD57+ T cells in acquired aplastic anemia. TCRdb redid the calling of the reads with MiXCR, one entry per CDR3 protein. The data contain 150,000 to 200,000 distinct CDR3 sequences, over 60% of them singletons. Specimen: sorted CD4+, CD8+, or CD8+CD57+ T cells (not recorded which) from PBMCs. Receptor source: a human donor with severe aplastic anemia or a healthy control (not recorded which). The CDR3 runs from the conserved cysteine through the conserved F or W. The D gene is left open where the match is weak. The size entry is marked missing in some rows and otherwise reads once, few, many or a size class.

CDR3: CASSLASDEQFF
DNA: TGTGCCAGCAGCTTAGCGTCGGATGAGCAGTTCTTC
D: .
V: TRBV7-8
size: many
J: TRBJ2-1

CDR3: CASSFPGTGELFF
DNA: TGTGCCAGCAGCTTCCCCGGGACAGGGGAGCTGTTTTTT
D: .
V: TRBV7-9
size: .
J: TRBJ2-2

CDR3: CASSPGQANTDTQYF
DNA: TGTGCCAGCAGCCCGGGACAGGCGAACACAGATACGCAGTATTTT
D: TRBD1
V: TRBV13
size: many
J: TRBJ2-3

CDR3: CASASRLGTGAGQPQHF
DNA: TGTGCCAGTGCCTCGCGCTTAGGTACGGGGGCAGGACAGCCCCAGCATTTT
D: .
V: TRBV10-3
size: .
J: TRBJ1-5

CDR3: CSAGGTEAEQYF
DNA: TGCAGTGCTGGAGGGACAGAGGCAGAGCAGTACTTC
D: .
V: TRBV20-1
size: .
J: TRBJ2-7

CDR3: CASSKALGTEAFF
DNA: TGTGCCAGCAGTAAAGCCCTGGGGACTGAAGCTTTCTTT
D: .
V: TRBV25-1
size: .
J: TRBJ1-1

CDR3: CASTMGQETQYF
DNA: TGCGCCAGCACCATGGGGCAAGAGACCCAGTACTTC
D: .
V: TRBV5-1
size: .
J: TRBJ2-5

CDR3: CATSRTANYGYTF
DNA: TGTGCCACCAGTAGGACAGCTAACTATGGCTACACCTTC
D: .
V: TRBV24-1
size: few
J: TRBJ1-2

CDR3: CAKREYKDTQYF
DNA: TGTGCCAAGCGGGAGTACAAAGATACGCAGTATTTT
D: TRBD2
V: TRBV10-3
size: .
J: TRBJ2-3

CDR3: CATQDRAGLYYEQFF
DNA: TGTGCTACTCAAGACAGGGCCGGTTTATACTACGAGCAGTTCTTC
D: TRBD1
V: TRBV19
size: .
J: TRBJ2-1

CDR3: CASRDADSGANVLTF
DNA: TGTGCCAGCAGGGACGCCGACTCTGGGGCCAACGTCCTGACTTTC
D: .
V: TRBV12-3/TRBV12-4
size: many
J: TRBJ2-6

CDR3: CASSLAQGARNEQFF
DNA: TGTGCCAGCAGCTTAGCGCAGGGGGCTAGGAATGAGCAGTTCTTC
D: TRBD1
V: TRBV7-9
size: many
J: TRBJ2-1